What follows describes a single T cell receptor beta chain. The junction departs from germline at one end; a sequencing error may be responsible. These data belong to a study of T cell changes during pregnancy in multiple sclerosis. Sequencing was performed with immunoSEQ multiplex PCR; in TCRdb, only in-frame clones are kept and a portion is missing. Here the sample spans about 31,000 clones, less than 95% being singletons. Germline V lookup: CDR1 SGHRS, CDR2 YFSETQ. The CDR3 totals 15 residues. This clonotype originated in a female donor with multiple sclerosis, enrolled in a pregnancy study. Sequences were derived from CD8+ T cells from peripheral blood mononuclear cells, sampled in the second trimester of pregnancy. The genes are TRBV5-1 and TRBJ2-7, with 10 positions matching TRBD1. CDR3: CASRSGQGTFDEQCF. As DNA, the CDR3 is TGCGCCAGCAGGTCGGGACAGGGGACCTTCGACGAGCAGTGCTTC.